The 23 T cell receptor beta chains presented below share a single source sample, sequenced in a study of blood T cell repertoires in COVID-19. Assay used: immunoSEQ multiplex PCR; TCRdb lists only in-frame clones, some missing. Of about 240,000 clones in the sample, around four fifths were seen once. Sample: peripheral blood. Receptors originate from a woman aged 55-70 years with active or convalescent COVID-19.

This chain connects TRBV2 to TRBJ1-3; no clear D gene. Germline V gene sequence: CDR1 SNHLY, CDR2 FYNNEI. V lost 4 bases to trimming and J lost 0 bases, with 7 bases between them. This CDR3 has 14 residues. In DNA form, the CDR3 reads TGTGCCAGCAGTGGAAGCATCTCTGGAAACACCATATATTTT. It translates to CASSGSISGNTIYF.

This clone was seen only a few times. The chain joins TRBV7-8 to TRBJ2-1, with a tentative D call TRBD2 (5 bases). The CDR3 extends over 13 amino acids. Germline CDR1 reads SGHVS; CDR2 reads FQNEAQ. With 3 bases removed from V and 3 bases from J, the gap between germline ends came to 6 bases. CDR3 loop: CASSFSVYNEQFF. The CDR3 bases are TGTGCCAGCAGCTTTAGCGTCTACAATGAGCAGTTCTTC.

V gene TRBV4-2 combines with J gene TRBJ2-2; 12 bases map to TRBD2. The CDR3 loop spans 18 amino acids. V shed 0 bases, J shed 6 bases, and the junction held 8 bases outside the gene matches. CDR1 and CDR2 from the germline V gene are LGHNA and YNFKEQ. CDR3 amino acids: CASSQDPSGGALAGELFF. DNA of the CDR3: TGTGCCAGCAGCCAAGATCCTAGCGGGGGGGCTTTAGCCGGGGAGCTGTTTTTT.

A single count supports this clone. The chain uses TRBV5-6 and TRBJ1-2; D not resolved. The CDR3 sequence is 12 residues long. Trimming pared 0 bases from V and 7 bases from J, leaving 7 bases between. The germline CDR1 and CDR2 sequences are SGHDT and YYEEEE. The CDR3 spells CASSLGRGGYTF. As DNA, the CDR3 is TGTGCCAGCAGCTTGGGCCGGGGTGGCTACACCTTC.

Turning to this clone: The sample holds other DNA sequences that translate to the same CDR3. V is TRBV5-1 and J is TRBJ2-3; possibly TRBD1 for D (6 bases). The ends were cut back, 1 base at V and 0 bases at J, with 9 bases in the middle. Germline loops: CDR1 SGHRS, CDR2 YFSETQ. This CDR3 has 15 amino acids. The CDR3 region is CASSLRQASTDTQYF. As DNA, the CDR3 is TGCGCCAGCAGCTTGAGACAGGCTAGCACAGATACGCAGTATTTT.

J is TRBJ2-1 and V is TRBV11-2; 10 bases line up with TRBD2. Trimming cost V 5 bases and J 12 bases; bases outside gene matches: 10. CDR1 and CDR2 (germline): SGHAT, FQNNGV. This CDR3 region has 14 residues. The CDR3 DNA reads TGTGCCAGCAGCCCAGCGGGAGGGTCGAATAGGCAGTTCTTC. It encodes CASSPAGGSNRQFF.

This sequence joins TRBV2 and TRBJ2-3, with 8 bases aligning to TRBD1. V shed 5 bases, J shed 3 bases, and the junction held 7 bases outside the gene matches. The length of the CDR3 is 15 residues. Germline V gives CDR1 SNHLY, CDR2 FYNNEI. The CDR3 reads CASSLDRAYTDTQYF. The DNA of the CDR3 is TGTGCCAGCAGTTTGGACAGGGCGTATACAGATACGCAGTATTTT.

This chain links TRBV30 with TRBJ2-5, with 8 bases that match TRBD2. The germline V gene encodes CDR1 GTSNPN and CDR2 SVGIG (reference sequence). Trimming took 3 bases from V and 0 from J; bases not matched to a gene: 6. The CDR3 spans 15 residues. In DNA, the CDR3 is TGTGCCTGGAGGGGCGGGAGGAACTACCAAGAGACCCAGTACTTC. Translated, it gives CAWRGGRNYQETQYF.

The chain combines TRBV3-1 (or the pseudogene TRBV3-2) with TRBJ2-5, with D perhaps TRBD2 (6 bases). There are 14 residues in the CDR3. With 1 base removed from V and 7 bases from J, the gap between germline ends came to 13 bases. CDR1 and CDR2 (germline): LGHDT, YNNKEL (reference sequence). CDR3 loop: CASSQAGGDATQYF. CDR3 in DNA: TGTGCCAGCAGCCAAGCCGGCGGGGACGCGACCCAGTACTTC.

The chain uses TRBV9 and TRBJ2-1; maybe TRBD1 (6 bases). The CDR3 consists of 15 residues. The germline V and J ends were trimmed by 2 bases and 2 bases, with 11 bases remaining between them. CDR1 and CDR2 (germline): SGDLS, YYNGEE. The CDR3 here is CASSVQDRTYNEQFF. The CDR3 DNA is TGTGCCAGCAGCGTTCAGGACAGAACCTACAATGAGCAGTTCTTC.

This clone occurred once. The rearrangement links TRBV6-5 to TRBJ2-3; the D gene is possibly TRBD1 (6 bases). The CDR3 length is 15 residues. Germline CDR1 and CDR2: MNHEY and SVGAGI. The V end lost 3 bases, the J end lost 4 bases, and 14 bases lay between the germline ends. DNA of the CDR3: TGTGCCAGCAGTTATTGGGGTGAGGGGGCAGATACGCAGTATTTT. It encodes CASSYWGEGADTQYF.

The rearrangement uses TRBV6-5 and TRBJ2-2, with D perhaps TRBD1 (6 bases). Germline V gene sequence: CDR1 MNHEY, CDR2 SVGAGI. The CDR3 has 15 residues. The germline V and J ends were trimmed by 6 bases and 1 base, with 12 bases remaining between them. CDR3 protein: CASRPGTLNTGELFF. For the CDR3, the DNA is TGTGCCAGCAGACCCGGGACATTGAACACCGGGGAGCTGTTTTTT.

The chain is built from TRBV5-6 and TRBJ1-2, with 7 bases fitting TRBD1. Germline loops: CDR1 SGHDT, CDR2 YYEEEE. With 4 bases clipped from V and 2 bases from J, the junction kept 2 bases outside the gene matches. CDR3 size: 13 residues. CDR3 residues: CASSLGQNYGYTF. CDR3 nucleotides: TGTGCCAGCAGCCTGGGACAGAACTATGGCTACACCTTC.

CDR3 in amino acids: CASSPTGDQETQYF. CDR3 nucleotides: TGCGCCAGCAGCCCGACAGGGGATCAAGAGACCCAGTACTTC. The V and J genes are TRBV4-1 and TRBJ2-5; TRBD1 agrees at 8 bases. Germline V CDR1 and CDR2: MGHRA, YSYEKL. The ends lost 4 bases at V and 2 bases at J; junction bases unmatched: 3. The CDR3 is 14 amino acids.

The gene calls are TRBV5-3 and TRBJ2-3; D not certain. TRBV5-3 is recorded as an ORF, its role being uncertain. The V and J ends lost 4 bases and 9 bases respectively, with 12 bases between them. This CDR3 region has 12 residues. CDR3 DNA: TGTGCCAGAAGCCTTAGCCGTGGCACGCAGTATTTT. This sequence encodes CARSLSRGTQYF.

The CDR3 reads CASSQAATSGDLTYEQYV. CDR3 nucleotides: TGCGCCAGCAGCCAAGCCGCTACTAGCGGGGATTTAACCTACGAGCAGTACGTC. The chain combines TRBV4-1 with TRBJ2-7, with TRBD2 matching 10 bases. CDR1 MGHRA and CDR2 YSYEKL come from the germline V gene. CDR3 length: 18 residues. Losses at the gene ends were 1 base for V and 2 bases for J; bases not matched to a gene: 11.

V and J are TRBV19 and TRBJ1-6; D is possibly TRBD1 (5 bases). Trimming pared 7 bases from V and 4 bases from J, leaving 14 bases between. The CDR3 covers 15 residues. Germline values: CDR1 LNHDA, CDR2 SQIVND (reference sequence). The CDR3 reads CASTLAGEYNSPLHF. The CDR3, as DNA: TGTGCCAGTACCCTGGCGGGGGAATATAATTCACCCCTCCACTTT.

The genes are TRBV11-3 and TRBJ2-1, with 9 nucleotides matching TRBD2. The CDR3 has 16 residues. J gave up 0 bases and V 5 bases, and 5 bases lay outside the gene matches. Germline loops: CDR1 SGHNT, CDR2 YENEEA. The CDR3, as DNA: TGTGCCAGCAGCCCCCGACTAGCGGTCTCCTACAATGAGCAGTTCTTC. Residues: CASSPRLAVSYNEQFF.

For the CDR3, the DNA is TGTGCCAGCAGTGAACCCAGGGGCGGCGAATGGACCGGGGAGCTGTTTTTT. It translates to CASSEPRGGEWTGELFF. The J gene is TRBJ2-2, the V gene TRBV6-1; the D gene is possibly TRBD1 (6 bases). The ends were cut back, 2 bases at V and 5 bases at J, with 18 bases in the middle. The germline V gene has CDR1 MNHNS and CDR2 SASEGT. The CDR3 consists of 17 residues.

The rearrangement joins TRBV3-1 (or the pseudogene TRBV3-2) to TRBJ2-3; D not resolved. The V gene lost 2 bases and the J gene lost 0 bases, with 9 bases spanning the gap. CDR1 is LGHDT and CDR2 is YNNKEL in the germline V gene (reference sequence). The CDR3 has 15 residues. This CDR3 is CASSQNLISTDTQYF. The CDR3 nucleotides are TGTGCCAGCAGCCAAAATTTAATTAGCACAGATACGCAGTATTTT.

This chain joins TRBV6-5 and TRBJ1-4; TRBD1 is a possible D gene (5 bases). CDR1 and CDR2 from the germline V gene are MNHEY and SVGAGI. V lost 5 bases and J 4 bases, leaving 11 bases between the germline ends. The CDR3 spans 14 residues. In DNA, the CDR3 is TGTGCCAGCAGTAGGACAAACATTAATGAAAAACTGTTTTTT. Protein sequence: CASSRTNINEKLFF.

This clone was observed a handful of times. The rearrangement links TRBV19 to TRBJ2-4; TRBD2 matches at 9 bases. Germline CDR1 reads LNHDA; CDR2 reads SQIVND (reference sequence). The CDR3 covers 14 residues. Trimming at V came to 7 bases and at J to 5 bases, leaving 6 bases not matched to a gene. CDR3 sequence: CASTRGLAENIQYF. In DNA, the CDR3 is TGTGCCAGTACCCGGGGACTAGCTGAAAACATTCAGTACTTC.

The rearrangement links TRBV24-1 to TRBJ2-7; 7 positions match TRBD1. The germline V gene encodes CDR1 KGHDR and CDR2 SFDVKD. V gave up 4 bases and J gave up 5 bases; unmatched junction bases: 4. This CDR3 spans 13 amino acids. The CDR3 nucleotides read TGTGCCACCAGTGAGACAGGGATCCACGAGCAGTACTTC. Its protein is CATSETGIHEQYF.